Each of the 13 T cell receptor beta chains below was sequenced from the same sample in a study of T cells in Graves' hyperthyroidism and ophthalmopathy. What was amplified from RNA transcripts were TCR beta CDR3 regions. The HTBI set primed first-round TCR CDR3 RT-PCR. MiXCR, applied by TCRdb to the multiplex PCR reads, yields one record per CDR3 protein. The table lists 300,000 or so distinct CDR3 sequences, 18% of them singletons. Input material: blood. Every receptor here comes from a woman between 50 and 59 years old with Graves' hyperthyroidism.

The V call is TRBV11-2, the J call TRBJ1-2, with D unresolved. The germline gives CDR1 SGHAT, CDR2 FQNNGV. CDR3 size: 14 residues. V was pared by 5 bases and J by 2 bases, with 12 bases between. The CDR3 coding sequence is TGTGCCAGCAGCCCGACGGTGGAAAACTATGGCTACACCTTC. It codes for CASSPTVENYGYTF.

The sample holds many counts of this clonotype. The chain carries TRBV30 and TRBJ2-3; D is unclear. Per the germline V gene, CDR1 is GTSNPN and CDR2 is SVGIG (reference sequence). CDR3 size: 13 residues. Trimming took 1 base from V and 2 from J, leaving 7 bases between them. Here the CDR3 reads CAWSALYTDTQYF. In DNA, the CDR3 is TGTGCCTGGAGTGCACTGTACACAGATACGCAGTATTTT.

This clonotype occurred a few times. The chain uses TRBV7-2 and TRBJ1-1; D not certain. With 1 base removed from V and 2 bases from J, the gap between germline ends came to 14 bases. The CDR3 consists of 16 residues. CDR1 and CDR2 from the germline V gene are SGHTA and FQGNSA. CDR3 nucleotide sequence: TGTGCCAGCAGCTTAGACGCACGGCCATCAAACACTGAAGCTTTCTTT. This sequence encodes CASSLDARPSNTEAFF.

Many counts were recorded for this clonotype. The V gene is TRBV28, the J gene TRBJ1-1, with D unclear. Trimming left V 0 bases short and J 1 base short, with 6 bases between. This CDR3 contains 14 residues. CDR1 and CDR2 from the germline V gene are MDHEN and SYDVKM. CDR3 amino acids: CASSLWLTNTEAFF. CDR3 bases: TGTGCCAGCAGTTTATGGCTGACGAACACTGAAGCTTTCTTT.

CDR3 sequence (DNA): TGCGCCAGCACTATCGGACCCACCAGGCGCGAGCAGTACTTC. Translating gives CASTIGPTRREQYF. The chain has TRBV10-2 and TRBJ2-7; D is ambiguous. Germline V gene sequence: CDR1 WSHSY, CDR2 SAAADI. The V gene lost 7 bases and the J gene lost 6 bases, with 19 bases spanning the gap. The CDR3 covers 14 residues.

This clonotype showed up many times. V gene TRBV11-2 combines with J gene TRBJ1-3; no firm D call. Germline CDR1 reads SGHAT; CDR2 reads FQNNGV. CDR3 size: 15 residues. V was cut by 2 bases and J by 0 bases, with 8 bases left in between. The CDR3 sequence is CASSLFGSSGNTIYF. CDR3 in DNA: TGTGCCAGCAGCTTATTTGGGTCCTCTGGAAACACCATATATTTT.

This clonotype has ten or more counts. The chain links TRBV11-2 to TRBJ1-1; D call uncertain. This CDR3 is built from 12 residues. From germline, CDR1 is SGHAT and CDR2 FQNNGV. The germline V and J ends were trimmed by 3 bases and 3 bases, with 5 bases remaining between them. CDR3 region: CASSFLDTEAFF. Here the CDR3 DNA reads TGTGCCAGCAGCTTTCTGGACACTGAAGCTTTCTTT.

The chain uses TRBV4-1 and TRBJ2-3, with D unclear. The germline CDR1 and CDR2 sequences are MGHRA and YSYEKL. Trimming left V 4 bases short and J 2 bases short, with 7 bases between. The CDR3 consists of 13 residues. CDR3 residues: CASSPETTDTQYF. In DNA form, the CDR3 reads TGCGCCAGCAGCCCCGAAACCACAGATACGCAGTATTTT.

J is TRBJ2-5 and V is TRBV6-1, with 11 positions matching TRBD1. CDR3 length: 13 amino acids. J lost 5 bases, V lost 8 bases, and 4 bases had no gene match. CDR1 and CDR2 (germline): MNHNS, SASEGT. CDR3: CASGQGALETQYF. In DNA form, the CDR3 reads TGTGCCAGCGGACAGGGGGCGTTGGAGACCCAGTACTTC.

This clonotype was observed at least ten times. The chain joins TRBV2 to TRBJ2-2, with D possibly TRBD2 on 5 matching bases. The length of the CDR3 is 13 residues. Germline lookup yields CDR1 SNHLY and CDR2 FYNNEI. Between the trimmed V and J ends, which lost 6 bases and 3 bases, there was a span of 8 bases. The CDR3 sequence is CASRLEYTGELFF. CDR3 coding DNA: TGTGCCAGCAGACTAGAGTACACCGGGGAGCTGTTTTTT.

The chain employs TRBV20-1 and TRBJ1-5; TRBD1 might be the D (5 bases). The CDR3 is 13 amino acids. Germline V CDR1 and CDR2: DFQATT, SNEGSKA (reference sequence). In DNA form, the CDR3 reads TGCAGCGTTAGGGCAGGGAAGGATCAGCCCCAGCATTTT. The encoded protein is CSVRAGKDQPQHF.

The rearrangement joins TRBV11-1 to TRBJ2-2; D unresolved. V was clipped by 1 base and J by 1 base, with 10 bases between them. The CDR3 is made up of 16 amino acids. Germline V CDR1 and CDR2: SGHAT, FQDESV (reference sequence). The CDR3 DNA is TGTGCCAGCAGCTTAGAATCTGGCGGGAACACCGGGGAGCTGTTTTTT. It translates to CASSLESGGNTGELFF.

This clonotype showed up many times. The rearrangement uses TRBV5-8 and TRBJ2-7; TRBD2 matches at 8 bases. The CDR3 has 15 residues. Unmatched junction bases numbered 13, after V lost 4 bases and J lost 7 bases. Germline-derived CDR1 and CDR2 are SGHTS and YDEGEE. The CDR3: CASSRHGGVLGEQYF. CDR3 coding DNA: TGTGCCAGCAGCCGACACGGGGGGGTCCTAGGAGAGCAGTACTTC.